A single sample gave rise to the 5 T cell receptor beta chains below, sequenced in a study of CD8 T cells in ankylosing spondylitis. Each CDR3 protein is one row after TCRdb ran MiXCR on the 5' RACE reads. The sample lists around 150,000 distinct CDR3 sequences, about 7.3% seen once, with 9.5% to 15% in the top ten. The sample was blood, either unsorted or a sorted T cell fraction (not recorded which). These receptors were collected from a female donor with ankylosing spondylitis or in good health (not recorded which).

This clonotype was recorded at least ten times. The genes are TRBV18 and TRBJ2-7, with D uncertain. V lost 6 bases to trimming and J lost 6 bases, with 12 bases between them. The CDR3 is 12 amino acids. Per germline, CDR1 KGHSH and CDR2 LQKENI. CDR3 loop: CASSLVSAEQYF. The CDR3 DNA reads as TGTGCCAGCTCCCTTGTCAGTGCCGAGCAGTACTTC. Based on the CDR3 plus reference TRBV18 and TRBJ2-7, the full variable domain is NAGVMQNPRHLVRRRGQEARLRCSPMKGHSHVYWYRQLPEEGLKFMVYLQKENIIDESGMPKERFSAEFPKEGPSILRIQQVVRGDSAAYFCASSLVSAEQYFGPGTRLTVT.

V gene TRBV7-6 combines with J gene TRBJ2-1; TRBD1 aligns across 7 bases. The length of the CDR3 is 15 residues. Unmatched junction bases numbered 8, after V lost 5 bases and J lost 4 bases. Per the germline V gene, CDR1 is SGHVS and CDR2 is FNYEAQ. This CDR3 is CASSIGQDNYNEQFF. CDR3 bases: TGTGCCAGCAGCATTGGACAGGACAATTACAATGAGCAGTTCTTC.

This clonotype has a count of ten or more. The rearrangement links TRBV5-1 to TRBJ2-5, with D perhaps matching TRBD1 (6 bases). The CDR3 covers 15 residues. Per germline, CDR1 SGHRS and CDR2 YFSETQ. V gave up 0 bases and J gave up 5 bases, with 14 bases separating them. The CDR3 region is CASSLVGQPGETQYF. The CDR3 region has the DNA TGCGCCAGCAGCTTGGTAGGACAGCCCGGGGAGACCCAGTACTTC.

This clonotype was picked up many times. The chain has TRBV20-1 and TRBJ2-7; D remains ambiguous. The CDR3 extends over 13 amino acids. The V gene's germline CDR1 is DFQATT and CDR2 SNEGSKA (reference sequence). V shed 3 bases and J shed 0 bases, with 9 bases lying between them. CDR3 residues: CSASTADSYEQYF. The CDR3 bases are TGCAGTGCTAGTACGGCGGACTCCTACGAGCAGTACTTC.

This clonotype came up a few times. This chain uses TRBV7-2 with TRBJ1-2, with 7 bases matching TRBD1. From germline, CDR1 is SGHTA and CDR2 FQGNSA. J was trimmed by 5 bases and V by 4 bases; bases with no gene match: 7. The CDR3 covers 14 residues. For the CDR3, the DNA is TGTGCCAGCAGCTCCCGACAGGGAGAATATGGCTACACCTTC. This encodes CASSSRQGEYGYTF.